The TCR beta chain under discussion was sequenced for a study of blood T cell repertoires in COVID-19. Study as a whole: Sites across the United States, Italy and Spain contributed samples from acute and convalescent COVID-19. PBMCs, B-cell-depleted T cells, or T cells provided the cDNA or gDNA that made up the material.

As originally analysed: Using reference gene primer amplification, nucleated cell counts were estimated. Using immunoSEQ multiplex PCR, the repertoire was profiled, and TCRdb retains in-frame clones only, with some absent. That table furnishes V, J and clone size, whereas the DNA furnished D and trimming. The sample holds 200,000 to 250,000 clones; approximately 83% are singletons and the top ten take around 2%. V was clipped by 6 bases and J by 9 bases; unmatched bases: 12. Germline V gene data show CDR1 as SQVTM and CDR2 as ANQGSEA. The CDR3 covers 14 residues. Sequenced sample: peripheral blood. The sequence was collected from a man aged 30-40 years who had recovered from COVID-19. The chain employs TRBV29-1 and TRBJ2-1, with 9 bases matching TRBD1. In nucleotides, the CDR3 is TGCAGCGTGGAGGGACAGGGAGGGGTCGGTGAGCAGTTCTTC. It encodes CSVEGQGGVGEQFF.